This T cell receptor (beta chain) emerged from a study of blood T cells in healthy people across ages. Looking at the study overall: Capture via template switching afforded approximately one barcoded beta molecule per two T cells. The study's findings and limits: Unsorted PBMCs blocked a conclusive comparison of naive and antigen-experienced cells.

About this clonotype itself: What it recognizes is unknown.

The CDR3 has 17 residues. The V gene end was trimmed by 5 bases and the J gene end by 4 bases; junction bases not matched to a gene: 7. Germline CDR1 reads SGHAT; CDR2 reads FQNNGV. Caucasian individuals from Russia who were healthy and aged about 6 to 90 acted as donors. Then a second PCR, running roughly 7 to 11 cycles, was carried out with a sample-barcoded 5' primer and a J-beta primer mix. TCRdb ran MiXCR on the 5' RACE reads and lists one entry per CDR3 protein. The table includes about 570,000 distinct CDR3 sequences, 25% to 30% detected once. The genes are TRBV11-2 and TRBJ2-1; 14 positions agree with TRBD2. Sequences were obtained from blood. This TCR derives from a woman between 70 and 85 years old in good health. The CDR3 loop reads CASSPRLAGGLYNEQFF. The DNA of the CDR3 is TGTGCCAGCAGCCCCCGACTAGCGGGGGGGTTGTACAATGAGCAGTTCTTC.